This T cell receptor beta chain was identified during a study of shared clonotypes between healthy human individuals. Germline values: CDR1 MDHEN, CDR2 SYDVKM. Trimming removed 6 bases from V and 0 bases from J; junction bases left unmatched: 12. The CDR3 length is 17 residues. Data came from immunoSEQ multiplex PCR; TCRdb stores just in-frame clones and leaves some out. The profile shows hundreds of thousands of clones, 74% of them singletons. The sequencing input was memory CD4+ T cells sorted from blood. As for subset: CD45RA-negative fraction. This sequence joins TRBV28 and TRBJ1-1, with 8 bases aligning to TRBD1. This clonotype originated in a woman aged 30 to 39 in good health. The DNA for the CDR3 is TGTGCCAGCAGACCGGACAGGGCACCGATCATGAACACTGAAGCTTTCTTT. Its translation: CASRPDRAPIMNTEAFF.